The 15 T cell receptor beta chains below all came from one sample that was sequenced in a study of T cell responses to AZD1222 COVID-19 vaccine. Method: immunoSEQ multiplex PCR; TCRdb's copy keeps in-frame clones and lacks some. The sample holds roughly 100,000 clones, about 89% seen once. The sequencing used peripheral blood, collected 28 days after the second AZD1222 dose. These receptors came from an adult who received the AZD1222 COVID-19 vaccine.

The CDR3 DNA follows: TGTGCCAGCAGCCCAGGGACAAGCACAGATACGCAGTATTTT. As protein: CASSPGTSTDTQYF. This sequence joins TRBV9 and TRBJ2-3, with D possibly TRBD1 on 6 matching bases. CDR1 SGDLS and CDR2 YYNGEE come from the germline V gene. This CDR3 spans 14 amino acids. Trimming took 4 bases from V and 0 from J, leaving 9 bases between them.

A note on this clone: Distinct nucleotide sequences in the sample also encode this CDR3. The rearrangement uses TRBV5-6 and TRBJ2-6, with D possibly matching TRBD2 (5 bases). Trimming removed 4 bases at V and 0 bases at J, with 8 bases between. Germline lookup yields CDR1 SGHDT and CDR2 YYEEEE. The CDR3 has 15 residues. The CDR3 spells CASSLGVSGANVLTF. In DNA form, the CDR3 reads TGTGCCAGCAGCCTCGGGGTCTCTGGGGCCAACGTCCTGACTTTC.

In its sample, this clone was seen once. This rearrangement joins TRBV9 to TRBJ2-7; possibly TRBD2 for D (6 bases). Between the trimmed V and J ends, which lost 0 bases and 1 base, there was a span of 8 bases. There are 14 residues in the CDR3. The germline CDR1 and CDR2 sequences are SGDLS and YYNGEE. The CDR3 bases are TGTGCCAGCAGCGTAGCCGGACTATCCTACGAGCAGTACTTC. It codes for CASSVAGLSYEQYF.

V gene TRBV7-2 combines with J gene TRBJ1-6; tentative D call: TRBD1 (5 bases). The CDR3 sequence is 17 residues long. Trimming removed 3 bases from V and 8 bases from J, with 20 bases in between. In germline, CDR1 is SGHTA, CDR2 FQGNSA. The CDR3 region is CASSFTRDWRNDSPLHF. CDR3 nucleotides: TGTGCCAGCAGCTTCACCCGGGACTGGAGAAATGATTCACCCCTCCACTTT.

The J gene is TRBJ1-5, the V gene TRBV7-2; D might be TRBD1 (5 bases). The CDR3 totals 14 residues. Between the trimmed V and J ends, which lost 5 bases and 5 bases, there was a span of 13 bases. Germline-derived CDR1 and CDR2 are SGHTA and FQGNSA. This CDR3 is CASSAPGGYQPQHF. The CDR3 nucleotides are TGTGCCAGCAGCGCCCCGGGGGGTTATCAGCCCCAGCATTTT.

The chain couples TRBV24-1 to TRBJ1-2; 9 bases agree with TRBD1. Germline trimming cut 4 bases from V and 6 bases from J; bases unmatched to any gene: 8. Germline CDR1 is KGHDR and CDR2 is SFDVKD. The CDR3 length is 15 residues. The DNA for the CDR3 is TGTGCCACCAGTGACCCCAGGACAGGGGAGGATGGCTACACCTTC. This codes for CATSDPRTGEDGYTF.

This clone showed up just a few times. This chain uses TRBV28 with TRBJ2-7; 8 bases align to TRBD2. Trimming at V came to 6 bases and at J to 6 bases, leaving 13 bases not matched to a gene. The CDR3 is 15 amino acids. Germline CDR1 and CDR2: MDHEN and SYDVKM. CDR3 protein: CASSARTGGFSEQYF. In nucleotides, the CDR3 is TGTGCCAGCAGCGCTAGAACGGGAGGGTTCAGCGAGCAGTACTTC.

This clone appeared once. The V gene is TRBV3-1 (or the pseudogene TRBV3-2), the J gene TRBJ1-2; D gene uncertain. V shed 4 bases and J shed 1 base, with 13 bases lying between them. The CDR3 covers 15 residues. Germline CDR1 LGHDT, CDR2 YNNKEL (reference sequence). CDR3 in amino acids: CASSLTPNNNYGYTF. The CDR3, as DNA: TGTGCCAGCAGCCTTACTCCAAACAATAACTATGGCTACACCTTC.

The chain employs TRBV7-8 and TRBJ2-5; D is possibly TRBD1 or TRBD2 (5 bases each). Germline V lookup: CDR1 SGHVS, CDR2 FQNEAQ. This CDR3 contains 13 residues. With 5 bases removed from V and 2 bases from J, the gap between germline ends came to 9 bases. In DNA, the CDR3 is TGTGCCAGCAGCCGAGGGGTACAAGAGACCCAGTACTTC. It encodes CASSRGVQETQYF.

This chain uses TRBV18 with TRBJ2-3; D is uncertain. V was clipped by 5 bases and J by 5 bases, with 8 bases between them. The CDR3 loop spans 12 amino acids. In germline, CDR1 is KGHSH, CDR2 LQKENI. CDR3: CASSGSEDTQYF. The CDR3 DNA reads as TGTGCCAGCTCAGGGTCCGAAGATACGCAGTATTTT.

This chain links TRBV7-9 with TRBJ2-1; a weak D match, TRBD2 (6 bases). The CDR3 has 12 amino acids. V lost 5 bases and J 6 bases, leaving 8 bases between the germline ends. Per germline, CDR1 SEHNR and CDR2 FQNEAQ (reference sequence). The DNA for the CDR3 is TGTGCCAGCAGCCCAGCGGGCAATGAGCAGTTCTTC. This gives the protein CASSPAGNEQFF.

This rearrangement joins TRBV7-2 to TRBJ1-2; a possible D gene is TRBD1 (6 bases). This CDR3 has 15 residues. Trimming took 1 base from V and 1 from J, leaving 10 bases between them. Germline lookup yields CDR1 SGHTA and CDR2 FQGNSA. The DNA for the CDR3 is TGTGCCAGCAGCTTAGGTGCCAGGGGTAACTATGGCTACACCTTC. This gives the protein CASSLGARGNYGYTF.

This rearrangement joins TRBV18 to TRBJ2-5; D not certain. CDR3 length: 14 amino acids. Trimming removed 2 bases at V and 1 base at J, with 8 bases between. Germline CDR1 is KGHSH and CDR2 is LQKENI. Written as DNA, the CDR3 is TGTGCCAGCTCACCAGGGCAGAGCCAAGAGACCCAGTACTTC. Protein: CASSPGQSQETQYF.

The chain couples TRBV3-1 (or the pseudogene TRBV3-2) to TRBJ1-2, with D possibly TRBD1 on 5 matching bases. The V gene lost 1 base and the J gene lost 0 bases, with 12 bases spanning the gap. The CDR3 consists of 16 residues. Germline CDR1 LGHDT, CDR2 YNNKEL (reference sequence). The CDR3 sequence is CASSQGPGNANYGYTF. CDR3 sequence (DNA): TGTGCCAGCAGCCAAGGCCCAGGGAATGCTAACTATGGCTACACCTTC.

This clone was seen once. This chain uses TRBV6-5 with TRBJ2-2; a possible D gene is TRBD1 (5 bases). V lost 5 bases and J lost 1, with 5 bases in between. The germline CDR1 and CDR2 sequences are MNHEY and SVGAGI. The CDR3 runs to 13 residues. The CDR3, as DNA: TGTGCCAGCAGTACAGGGAACACCGGGGAGCTGTTTTTT. It encodes CASSTGNTGELFF.